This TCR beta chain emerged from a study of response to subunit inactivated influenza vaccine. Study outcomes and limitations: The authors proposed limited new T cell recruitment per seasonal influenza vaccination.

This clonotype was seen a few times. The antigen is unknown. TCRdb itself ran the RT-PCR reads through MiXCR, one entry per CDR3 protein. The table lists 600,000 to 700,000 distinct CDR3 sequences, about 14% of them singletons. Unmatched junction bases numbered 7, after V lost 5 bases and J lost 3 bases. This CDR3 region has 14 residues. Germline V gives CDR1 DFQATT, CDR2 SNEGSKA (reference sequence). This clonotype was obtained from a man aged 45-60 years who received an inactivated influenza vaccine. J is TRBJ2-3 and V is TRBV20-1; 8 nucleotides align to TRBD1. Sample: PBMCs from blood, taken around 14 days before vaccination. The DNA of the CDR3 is TGCAGTGCTGGAGCGACAGGGGAGACAGATACGCAGTATTTT. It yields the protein CSAGATGETDTQYF.